The entry below gives a single T cell receptor (beta chain) sequence along with its context. The data were obtained in a study of control samples from healthy donors and cancer patients. The CDR3 runs to 18 residues. Per germline, CDR1 SGHAT and CDR2 FQNNGV. V lost 3 bases and J lost 2, with 19 bases in between. TCRdb's copy holds only in-frame clones and misses some; the assay was immunoSEQ multiplex PCR. The sample carries tens of thousands of clones, around nine tenths recorded once. This receptor was identified in an older woman with head and neck cancer. This rearrangement joins TRBV11-2 to TRBJ2-2, with a weak D call TRBD2 (6 bases). Sequencing was carried out using PBMCs. The CDR3 nucleotides are TGTGCCAGCAGCTTCTCAGTCATGGTGGCGGGAAACACCGGGGAGCTGTTTTTT. Its translation: CASSFSVMVAGNTGELFF.